This T cell receptor beta chain was recorded in a study of response to subunit inactivated influenza vaccine. TCRdb reprocessed the RT-PCR reads with MiXCR, giving one entry per CDR3 protein. The sample has about 620,000 distinct CDR3 sequences; approximately 12% are singletons. The germline V and J ends were trimmed by 1 base and 5 bases, with 16 bases remaining between them. The CDR3 extends over 16 amino acids. The germline V gene has CDR1 LGHDT and CDR2 YNNKEL (reference sequence). This clonotype was picked up a small number of times. Its antigen is not identified. Study-wide results and limits: Seasonal influenza vaccination, on each occasion, was suggested by the authors to recruit few new T cells.

The chain links TRBV3-1 to TRBJ2-3; D may be TRBD2 (7 bases). This receptor was identified in a man aged 50 or older who received an inactivated influenza vaccine. This specimen consisted of PBMCs from blood, obtained on the day of vaccination. The CDR3 DNA reads as TGTGCCAGCAGCCAAGCTTCGGCAGGGGAGGGAGATACGCAGTATTTT. Translated, it gives CASSQASAGEGDTQYF.